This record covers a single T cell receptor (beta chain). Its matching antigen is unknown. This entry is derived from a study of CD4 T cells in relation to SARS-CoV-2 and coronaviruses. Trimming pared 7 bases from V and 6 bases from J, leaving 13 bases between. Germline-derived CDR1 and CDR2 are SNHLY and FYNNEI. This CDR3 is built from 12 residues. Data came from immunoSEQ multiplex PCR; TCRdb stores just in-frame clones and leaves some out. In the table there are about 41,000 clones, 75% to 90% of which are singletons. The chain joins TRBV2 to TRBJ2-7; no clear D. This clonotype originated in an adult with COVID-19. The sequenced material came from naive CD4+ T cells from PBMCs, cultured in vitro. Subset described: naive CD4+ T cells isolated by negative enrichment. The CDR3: CASTQVGSEQYF. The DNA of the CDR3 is TGTGCCAGCACCCAAGTGGGTAGCGAGCAGTACTTC.